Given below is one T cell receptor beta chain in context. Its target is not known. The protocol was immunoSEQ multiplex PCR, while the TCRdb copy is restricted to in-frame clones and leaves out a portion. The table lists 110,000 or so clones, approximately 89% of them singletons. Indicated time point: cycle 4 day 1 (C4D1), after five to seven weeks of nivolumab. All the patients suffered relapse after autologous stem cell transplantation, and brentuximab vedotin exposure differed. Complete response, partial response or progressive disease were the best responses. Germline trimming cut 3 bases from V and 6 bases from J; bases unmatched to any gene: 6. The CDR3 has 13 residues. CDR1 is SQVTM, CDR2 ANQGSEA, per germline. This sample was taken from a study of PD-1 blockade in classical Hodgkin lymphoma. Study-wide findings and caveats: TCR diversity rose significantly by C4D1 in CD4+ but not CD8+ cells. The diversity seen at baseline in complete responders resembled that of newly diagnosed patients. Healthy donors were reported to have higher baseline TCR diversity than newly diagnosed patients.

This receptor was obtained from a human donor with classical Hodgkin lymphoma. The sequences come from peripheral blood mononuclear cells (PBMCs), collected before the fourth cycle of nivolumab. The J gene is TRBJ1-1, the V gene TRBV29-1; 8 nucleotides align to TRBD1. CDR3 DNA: TGCAGCGTTGACAGGGGGCAGGTCGCTGAAGCTTTCTTT. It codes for CSVDRGQVAEAFF.